This T cell receptor (beta chain) derives from a study of T cells after yellow fever vaccination. Study results and limitations: Most clones from primary vaccination resurfaced after the booster (around 97% CD4, approximately 87% CD8).

This clonotype was counted at least ten times. What it binds is unknown. TCRdb used MiXCR to reprocess the 5' RACE reads, holding one entry per CDR3 protein. The table lists 200,000 to 250,000 distinct CDR3 sequences, under 3.5% of them singletons. The CDR3 is 16 residues long. Germline V CDR1 and CDR2: KGHDR, SFDVKD. V lost 2 bases and J lost 4; bases outside the gene matches: 7. The chain links TRBV24-1 to TRBJ1-2, with TRBD1 identical over 9 bases. The sequencing used CD4+ T cells sorted from PBMCs, collected 10 days after the yellow fever booster vaccination. The TCR sequence derives from a man younger than 30 who received the YFV17D yellow fever vaccine. CDR3: CATSDSRTGAGYGYTF. The CDR3 DNA sequence: TGTGCCACCAGTGATTCCCGGACAGGGGCGGGCTATGGCTACACCTTC.